This entry lists 19 T cell receptor beta chains sequenced from one sample in a study of T cells in Graves' hyperthyroidism and ophthalmopathy. RNA transcripts served as the template for amplifying TCR beta CDR3 regions. A first-round RT-PCR of the TCR CDR3 used the HTBI primer set. TCRdb used MiXCR to reprocess the multiplex PCR reads, holding one entry per CDR3 protein. The top ten hold about 7.7% of the sample, which has hundreds of thousands of distinct CDR3 sequences, approximately 14% seen once. Sequencing was carried out using blood. The origin of the receptors is a woman aged 18-29 years with Graves' hyperthyroidism.

This clonotype was found many times. The rearrangement uses TRBV28 and TRBJ2-1; TRBD2 aligns across 7 bases. Germline-derived CDR1 and CDR2 are MDHEN and SYDVKM. The CDR3 spans 15 residues. The V and J ends lost 3 bases and 10 bases, in that order; junction bases with no gene match: 12. CDR3 coding DNA: TGTGCCAGCAGTTTCGGTACCGGGGGGTTAGGGGAGCAGTTCTTC. Amino acids: CASSFGTGGLGEQFF.

This clonotype was seen a handful of times. The chain links TRBV4-2 to TRBJ1-3; weak D call: TRBD1 (5 bases). V was pared by 1 base and J by 0 bases, with 16 bases between. This CDR3 spans 18 amino acids. Germline V gene lookup returns CDR1 LGHNA and CDR2 YNFKEQ. The CDR3 here is CASSQVTGRASSGNTIYF. The CDR3 DNA follows: TGTGCCAGCAGCCAAGTCACAGGCCGGGCCAGCTCTGGAAACACCATATATTTT.

This clonotype has only a few counts. This rearrangement joins TRBV15 to TRBJ1-5; 7 nucleotides match TRBD1. This CDR3 spans 15 amino acids. From germline, CDR1 is LNHNV and CDR2 YYDKDF (reference sequence). Trimming cost V 5 bases and J 2 bases; bases outside gene matches: 6. The CDR3 protein is CATSVRGLGNQPQHF. The CDR3, as DNA: TGTGCCACCAGCGTAAGGGGGCTCGGCAATCAGCCCCAGCATTTT.

The chain is built from TRBV20-1 and TRBJ2-4, with 8 bases lining up with TRBD1. J was trimmed by 3 bases and V by 3 bases; bases with no gene match: 7. Germline V gives CDR1 DFQATT, CDR2 SNEGSKA (reference sequence). The CDR3 loop spans 15 amino acids. The CDR3 region is CSASIAGGGKNIQYF. For the CDR3, the DNA is TGCAGTGCTAGTATTGCAGGGGGCGGCAAAAACATTCAGTACTTC.

In its sample, this clonotype was seen many times. This chain joins TRBV2 and TRBJ2-7; D gene unclear. Trimming left V 3 bases short and J 5 bases short, with 2 bases between. Germline CDR1 SNHLY, CDR2 FYNNEI. The CDR3 has 10 residues. The CDR3 bases are TGTGCCAGCAGTGATGACGAGCAGTACTTC. Amino acid sequence: CASSDDEQYF. The complete variable domain, with remaining parts taken from reference TRBV2 and TRBJ2-7, reads EPEVTQTPSHQVTQMGQEVILRCVPISNHLYFYWYRQILGQKVEFLVSFYNNEISEKSEIFDDQFSVERPDGSNFTLKIRSTKLEDSAMYFCASSDDEQYFGPGTRLTVT.

The table lists this clonotype with many counts. The chain recombines TRBV5-1 with TRBJ2-1; D is ambiguous. Germline values: CDR1 SGHRS, CDR2 YFSETQ. V gave up 0 bases and J gave up 5 bases, with 12 bases separating them. This CDR3 comprises 15 residues. The DNA of the CDR3 is TGCGCCAGCAGCTTGGTAGCCGGAGCCCACAATGAGCAGTTCTTC. Its translation is CASSLVAGAHNEQFF.

The sample holds a few counts of this clonotype. V and J are TRBV5-1 and TRBJ2-1, with 11 bases aligning to TRBD1. The germline V gene has CDR1 SGHRS and CDR2 YFSETQ. J lost 6 bases, V lost 9 bases, and 8 bases had no gene match. This CDR3 is built from 14 residues. CDR3 coding DNA: TGCGCCAACGGCTTGGGGACAGGGGGCAATGAGCAGTTCTTC. Amino acid sequence: CANGLGTGGNEQFF.

The chain combines TRBV20-1 with TRBJ2-6, with no clear D. This CDR3 is 14 amino acids long. In germline, CDR1 is DFQATT, CDR2 SNEGSKA (reference sequence). The V end was cut by 7 bases, the J end by 2 bases, with 12 bases between. CDR3 sequence (DNA): TGCAGTGTTCTAGAGCAGCCTGGGGCCAACGTCCTGACTTTC. It encodes CSVLEQPGANVLTF.

At least ten counts were recorded for this clonotype. The chain joins TRBV6-6 to TRBJ2-7; the D call may be TRBD1 or TRBD2 (5 bases each). CDR1 and CDR2 (germline): MNHNY, SVGAGI (reference sequence). The germline V and J ends were trimmed by 0 bases and 2 bases, with 14 bases remaining between them. The CDR3 totals 16 residues. The CDR3 region is CASSYSRGVGTYEQYF. The CDR3 nucleotides read TGTGCCAGCAGTTACTCTAGAGGGGTAGGGACCTACGAGCAGTACTTC.

The sample holds a few counts of this clonotype. The V and J genes are TRBV7-3 and TRBJ2-1; D is uncertain. V dropped 2 bases and J dropped 6 bases, with 8 bases sitting between them. The V gene's germline CDR1 is SGHTA and CDR2 FQGTGA. This CDR3 is built from 13 residues. CDR3 sequence (DNA): TGTGCCAGCAGCTTAGGTCAGAGCAATGAGCAGTTCTTC. As protein: CASSLGQSNEQFF.

In this sample, this clonotype turned up many times. CDR3 DNA: TGTGCCAGCAGCTTAGCAACAGGGTTTTACGAGCAGTACTTC. This codes for CASSLATGFYEQYF. The gene calls are TRBV7-2 and TRBJ2-7; perhaps TRBD1 as D (6 bases). Trimming shortened V by 0 bases and J by 4 bases, and 10 bases separated the two germline ends. CDR3 length: 14 residues. The V gene's germline CDR1 is SGHTA and CDR2 FQGNSA.

The table lists this clonotype with many counts. CDR3 amino acids: CASSLYRPGGETQYF. CDR3 bases: TGTGCCAGCAGCTTGTATAGGCCAGGGGGAGAGACCCAGTACTTC. The chain recombines TRBV5-6 with TRBJ2-5; 7 nucleotides align to TRBD1. The J segment lost 4 bases and the V segment lost 1 base, leaving 7 bases of the junction unmatched. The CDR3 has 15 amino acids. Per the germline V gene, CDR1 is SGHDT and CDR2 is YYEEEE.

This clonotype was detected ten times or more. The CDR3 DNA reads as TGTGCCAGCTCACCACCCGGGACAGGGTTGGTTTCGACCCAGTACTTC. Translating gives CASSPPGTGLVSTQYF. This chain connects TRBV18 to TRBJ2-5; 9 positions match TRBD1. This CDR3 has 16 residues. Losses at the gene ends were 0 bases for V and 7 bases for J; bases not matched to a gene: 9. Per the germline V gene, CDR1 is KGHSH and CDR2 is LQKENI.

This clonotype was detected many times. The J gene is TRBJ2-7, the V gene TRBV13; 7 positions match TRBD2. The CDR3 covers 17 residues. CDR1 and CDR2 from the germline V gene are PRHDT and FYEKMQ (reference sequence). V trimming: 5 bases; J trimming: 9 bases; junction bases outside the gene matches: 22. CDR3 coding DNA: TGTGCCAGCAGCCGATTGGCTTCCGGGACTACCACTCGCGGGCAGTACTTC. This gives the protein CASSRLASGTTTRGQYF. Complete variable domain (other parts from reference TRBV13 and TRBJ2-7): AAGVIQSPRHLIKEKRETATLKCYPIPRHDTVYWYQQGPGQDPQFLISFYEKMQSDKGSIPDRFSAQQFSDYHSELNMSSLELGDSALYFCASSRLASGTTTRGQYFGPGTRLTVT.

This clonotype was recorded many times. The rearrangement uses TRBV12-5 and TRBJ2-3, with 8 bases matching TRBD2. Trimming removed 3 bases from V and 7 bases from J; junction bases left unmatched: 12. The CDR3 has 16 residues. The V gene's germline CDR1 is LGHNT and CDR2 FRNRAP. The CDR3, as DNA: TGTGCTAGTGGTTTAGGACTAGCACAATACCTGAATACGCAGTATTTT. Encoded protein: CASGLGLAQYLNTQYF.

The sample holds many counts of this clonotype. J is TRBJ1-6 and V is TRBV6-1, with 9 bases fitting TRBD1. The CDR3 has 15 residues. V was pared by 6 bases and J by 8 bases, with 8 bases of the junction left unmatched. The V gene's germline CDR1 is MNHNS and CDR2 SASEGT. Written as DNA, the CDR3 is TGTGCCAGCAGGGCCCCGGGACAGGGAGATTCACCCCTCCACTTT. Protein: CASRAPGQGDSPLHF.

Comment on this clonotype: This may come from a read error, since a much larger clone is one base off. The J gene is TRBJ2-1, the V gene TRBV9, with 7 bases identical to TRBD2. CDR1 is SGDLS and CDR2 is YYNGEE in the germline V gene. CDR3 length: 17 amino acids. The CDR3 nucleotides read TGTGCCAGCAGCGTAGGGGGAGGGTCCGGCTCCTACGATGAGCAGTTCTTC. Protein product: CASSVGGGSGSYDEQFF.

This clonotype was detected only a few times. The rearrangement uses TRBV6-5 and TRBJ1-5; the D is unclear. The CDR3 sequence is 15 residues long. Germline V gives CDR1 MNHEY, CDR2 SVGAGI. Trimming pared 4 bases from V and 3 bases from J, leaving 13 bases between. The CDR3 loop reads CASSFEGGNNQPQHF. The CDR3 DNA is TGTGCCAGCAGTTTCGAAGGAGGGAACAATCAGCCCCAGCATTTT.

In this sample, this clonotype turned up many times. This rearrangement joins TRBV5-5 to TRBJ2-7; D gene uncertain. Germline CDR1 and CDR2: SGHKS and YYEKEE (reference sequence). Trimming took off 0 bases at V and 6 bases at J, with 13 bases between the two ends. The CDR3 is made up of 14 amino acids. CDR3: CASSLVVYSREQYF. The CDR3 DNA reads TGTGCCAGCAGCTTGGTAGTTTACAGCCGCGAGCAGTACTTC.